The rows below give T cell receptor beta chains drawn from one sample of a study of Ad26.COV2.S vaccination and SARS-CoV-2 variants. Assay: immunoSEQ multiplex PCR; the TCRdb copy retains only in-frame clones and omits some. The repertoire holds about 480,000 clones, with 87% as singletons. The specimen comprised peripheral blood, sampled in a trial of Ad26.COV2.S vaccine versus placebo. Receptor source: a person between 18 and 65 years old who received the Ad26.COV2.S COVID-19 vaccine or a placebo. Each CDR3 is given with its conserved first and last residue. D genes are given only for firm matches. Size values are once, few and many counts, or a class for expanded clones, and some rows have none.

d_call: TRBD2
v_call: TRBV29-1
j_call: TRBJ2-1
cdr3_length: 15
clone_size: .
cdr3_nt: TGCAGCGTTGTGGACGGGACTAGCGGGAGCAATGAGCAGTTCTTC
cdr3_aa: CSVVDGTSGSNEQFF

d_call: .
v_call: TRBV28
j_call: TRBJ1-5
cdr3_length: 15
clone_size: .
cdr3_nt: TGTGCCAGCAGTCACCCGGGAACGGGCAATCAGCCCCAGCATTTT
cdr3_aa: CASSHPGTGNQPQHF

d_call: .
v_call: TRBV2
j_call: TRBJ2-2
cdr3_length: 14
clone_size: .
cdr3_nt: TGTGCCAGCAACCAGGCGATCGCCACCGGGGAGCTGTTTTTT
cdr3_aa: CASNQAIATGELFF

d_call: TRBD1
v_call: TRBV18
j_call: TRBJ2-5
cdr3_length: 12
clone_size: .
cdr3_nt: TGTGCCAGCTCACCTGCAGGGGGGACCCAGTACTTC
cdr3_aa: CASSPAGGTQYF

d_call: .
v_call: TRBV19
j_call: TRBJ1-1
cdr3_length: 12
clone_size: few
cdr3_nt: TGTGCCAGTAGTTCGAGACAGAGAGAAGCTTTCTTT
cdr3_aa: CASSSRQREAFF

d_call: .
v_call: TRBV28
j_call: TRBJ2-7
cdr3_length: 17
clone_size: .
cdr3_nt: TGTGCCAGCAGTCTCGGGGGTAGCGGAGCTGCGAGCTACGAGCAGTACTTC
cdr3_aa: CASSLGGSGAASYEQYF

d_call: .
v_call: TRBV6-5
j_call: TRBJ2-7
cdr3_length: 14
clone_size: few
cdr3_nt: TGTGCCAGCAGTTACTTAGGGGCTTCGCGCGAGCAGTACTTC
cdr3_aa: CASSYLGASREQYF

d_call: .
v_call: TRBV19
j_call: TRBJ1-5
cdr3_length: 17
clone_size: .
cdr3_nt: TGTGCCAGTAGTAACCGGGACACCCCGGCAAGCAATCAGCCCCAGCATTTT
cdr3_aa: CASSNRDTPASNQPQHF

d_call: TRBD1
v_call: TRBV6-2/TRBV6-3
j_call: TRBJ2-7
cdr3_length: 14
clone_size: .
cdr3_nt: TGTGCCAGCACCCCCAGGGGGTTCCCCTACGAGCAGTACTTC
cdr3_aa: CASTPRGFPYEQYF

d_call: .
v_call: TRBV13
j_call: TRBJ1-4
cdr3_length: 11
clone_size: .
cdr3_nt: TGTGCCAGCAGCTGGAGGGAAAAACTGTTTTTT
cdr3_aa: CASSWREKLFF

d_call: .
v_call: TRBV30
j_call: TRBJ1-6
cdr3_length: 18
clone_size: .
cdr3_nt: TGTGCCTGGAGTCCGATCGCTAATACGAGGTTGGCGAATTCACCCCTCCACTTT
cdr3_aa: CAWSPIANTRLANSPLHF

d_call: .
v_call: TRBV29-1
j_call: TRBJ1-2
cdr3_length: 15
clone_size: .
cdr3_nt: TGCAGCGTTCCCCAAGGGGCGTTAGGGACTGATGGCTACACCTTC
cdr3_aa: CSVPQGALGTDGYTF

d_call: .
v_call: TRBV30
j_call: TRBJ1-2
cdr3_length: 14
clone_size: .
cdr3_nt: TGTGCCTGGAGTGTATCGGGTGGAGGCTATGGCTACACCTTC
cdr3_aa: CAWSVSGGGYGYTF

d_call: .
v_call: TRBV30
j_call: TRBJ2-6
cdr3_length: 12
clone_size: .
cdr3_nt: TGTGCCCATACGGGGGGGGCCAACGTCCTGACTTTC
cdr3_aa: CAHTGGANVLTF

d_call: .
v_call: TRBV28
j_call: TRBJ1-1
cdr3_length: 11
clone_size: once
cdr3_nt: TGTGCCAGCACGACGAACACTGAAGCTTTCTTT
cdr3_aa: CASTTNTEAFF

d_call: .
v_call: TRBV5-4
j_call: TRBJ1-2
cdr3_length: 13
clone_size: few
cdr3_nt: TGTGCCGTCCAGATGCGGTCTAACTATGGCTACACCTTC
cdr3_aa: CAVQMRSNYGYTF

d_call: .
v_call: TRBV7-2
j_call: TRBJ1-1
cdr3_length: 16
clone_size: .
cdr3_nt: TGTGCCAGCAGCTTATTCAGGGCGAGTAGGAACACTGAAGCTTTCTTT
cdr3_aa: CASSLFRASRNTEAFF

d_call: .
v_call: TRBV6-5
j_call: TRBJ2-1
cdr3_length: 15
clone_size: .
cdr3_nt: TGTGCCAGCAGTTTGGGCGGGCTGCTGAACAATGAGCAGTTCTTC
cdr3_aa: CASSLGGLLNNEQFF